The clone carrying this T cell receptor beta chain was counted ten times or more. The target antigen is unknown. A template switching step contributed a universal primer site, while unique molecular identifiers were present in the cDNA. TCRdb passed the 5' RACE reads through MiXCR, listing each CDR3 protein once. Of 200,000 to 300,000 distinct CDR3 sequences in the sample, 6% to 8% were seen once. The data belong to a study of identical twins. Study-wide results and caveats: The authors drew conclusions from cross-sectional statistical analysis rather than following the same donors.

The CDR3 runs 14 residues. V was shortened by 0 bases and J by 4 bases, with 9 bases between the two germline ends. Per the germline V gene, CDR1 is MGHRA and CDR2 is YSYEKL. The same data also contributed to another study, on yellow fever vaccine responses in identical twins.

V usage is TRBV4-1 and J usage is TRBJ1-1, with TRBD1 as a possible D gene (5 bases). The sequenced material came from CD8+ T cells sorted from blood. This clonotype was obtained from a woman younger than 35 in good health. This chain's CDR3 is CASSQDQQGTEAFF. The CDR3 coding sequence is TGCGCCAGCAGCCAAGATCAGCAGGGCACTGAAGCTTTCTTT.